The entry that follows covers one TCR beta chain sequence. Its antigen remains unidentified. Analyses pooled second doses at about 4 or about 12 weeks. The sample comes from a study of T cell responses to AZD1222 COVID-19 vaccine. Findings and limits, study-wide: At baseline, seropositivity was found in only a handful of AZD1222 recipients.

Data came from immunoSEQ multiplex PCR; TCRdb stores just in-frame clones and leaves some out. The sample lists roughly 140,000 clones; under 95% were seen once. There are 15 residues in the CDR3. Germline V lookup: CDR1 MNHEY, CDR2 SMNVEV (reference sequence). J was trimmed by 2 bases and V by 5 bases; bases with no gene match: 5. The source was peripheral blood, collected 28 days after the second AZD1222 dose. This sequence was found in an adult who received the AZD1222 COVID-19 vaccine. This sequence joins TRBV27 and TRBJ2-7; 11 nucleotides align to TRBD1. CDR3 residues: CASSEPGQGAYEQYF. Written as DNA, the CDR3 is TGTGCCAGCAGTGAACCGGGACAGGGGGCCTACGAGCAGTACTTC.